One and the same sample provided the 25 T cell receptor beta chains below, sequenced in a study of blood T cells in healthy people across ages. Using a J-beta primer mix together with a sample-barcoded 5' primer, a second PCR was run for about 6 to 11 cycles. Using its own MiXCR run on the 5' RACE reads, TCRdb lists one record per CDR3 protein. Among almost 550,000 distinct CDR3 sequences, 24% were seen once, and the ten largest hold around 10%. Separately, the same data were catalogued under a study of T cells of mothers and their children.

Source material: blood. These receptors were collected from a boy younger than 18 in good health.

The CDR3 loop is CASSVGLMSNREAFF. The CDR3 DNA reads as TGTGCCAGCAGCGTGGGCTTGATGTCGAACAGGGAAGCTTTCTTT. The genes are TRBV9 and TRBJ1-1, with D perhaps matching TRBD1 (5 bases). V lost 2 bases, J lost 8 bases, and 19 bases lay in between. The CDR3 has 15 residues. Looked up from germline, CDR1 is SGDLS and CDR2 is YYNGEE.

This chain uses TRBV5-1 with TRBJ1-4, with D perhaps matching TRBD1 (6 bases). The CDR3 has 14 amino acids. Trimming pared 4 bases from V and 6 bases from J, leaving 13 bases between. Germline CDR1 reads SGHRS; CDR2 reads YFSETQ. CDR3 amino acids: CASSQQGLDEKLFF. In DNA form, the CDR3 reads TGCGCCAGCAGCCAACAGGGTTTAGATGAAAAACTGTTTTTT.

The CDR3 DNA sequence: TGTGCCAGCAGCCAAAACCTCCGGTCCGGGAATGAGCAGTTCTTC. This codes for CASSQNLRSGNEQFF. This sequence joins TRBV28 and TRBJ2-1; D not resolved. The CDR3 runs to 15 residues. Trimming left V 6 bases short and J 7 bases short, with 19 bases between. In germline, CDR1 is MDHEN, CDR2 SYDVKM.

The V and J genes are TRBV7-9 and TRBJ2-7, with D possibly matching TRBD2 (6 bases). The V end lost 8 bases, the J end lost 3 bases, and 14 bases lay between the germline ends. In germline, CDR1 is SEHNR, CDR2 FQNEAQ (reference sequence). The CDR3 loop spans 13 amino acids. The CDR3 loop is CASRGTENYEQYF. The CDR3 coding sequence is TGTGCCAGCCGCGGGACGGAGAACTACGAGCAGTACTTC.

This clonotype came up a few times. This chain uses TRBV20-1 with TRBJ1-5; the match to TRBD1 covers 10 bases. The germline V gene has CDR1 DFQATT and CDR2 SNEGSKA (reference sequence). This CDR3 contains 14 residues. J was trimmed by 5 bases and V by 3 bases; bases with no gene match: 4. CDR3 region: CSASRGTGDQPQHF. CDR3 DNA sequence: TGCAGTGCTAGTCGAGGGACAGGGGATCAGCCCCAGCATTTT.

This chain joins TRBV3-1 and TRBJ1-6; maybe TRBD1 (5 bases). Per the germline V gene, CDR1 is LGHDT and CDR2 is YNNKEL (reference sequence). This CDR3 has 17 residues. Trimming took 0 bases from V and 4 from J, leaving 13 bases between them. The CDR3 loop is CASSQDVRTKYNSPLHF. CDR3 coding DNA: TGTGCCAGCAGCCAAGACGTGAGGACAAAATATAATTCACCCCTCCACTTT.

The V and J genes are TRBV7-8 and TRBJ2-6; D gene uncertain. V was shortened by 5 bases and J by 0 bases, with 11 bases between the two germline ends. Germline V gene sequence: CDR1 SGHVS, CDR2 FQNEAQ. The CDR3 is 16 residues long. Here the CDR3 DNA reads TGTGCCAGCAGCCTCTTCGCGAGCTCTGGGGCCAACGTCCTGACTTTC. Translated, it gives CASSLFASSGANVLTF.

This clonotype showed up just a few times. CDR3 protein: CASSKGARDWGQETQYF. The CDR3, as DNA: TGTGCCAGCAGCAAAGGGGCGAGGGATTGGGGACAAGAGACCCAGTACTTC. The chain has TRBV21-1 and TRBJ2-5; the DNA was not used to check the table's D call, TRBD1. TRBV21-1 is marked as a pseudogene. The CDR3 covers 17 residues.

In its sample, this clonotype was seen a few times. The V call is TRBV2, the J call TRBJ2-5, with TRBD2 identical over 8 bases. V dropped 7 bases and J dropped 5; count of bases not matched to a gene: 3. The CDR3 spans 12 residues. CDR1 is SNHLY and CDR2 is FYNNEI in the germline V gene. The CDR3 is CASIREGETQYF. The CDR3 DNA reads as TGTGCCAGCATCCGGGAGGGCGAGACCCAGTACTTC.

This clonotype was recorded a few times. The chain links TRBV27 to TRBJ1-5; the match to TRBD1 covers 8 bases. This CDR3 spans 15 amino acids. The trim removed 5 bases at V and 3 bases at J, leaving 6 bases unmatched. In germline, CDR1 is MNHEY, CDR2 SMNVEV (reference sequence). CDR3 DNA: TGTGCCAGCAGTCGAGCAGGGGGCCTCAATCAGCCCCAGCATTTT. Its protein is CASSRAGGLNQPQHF.

The genes are TRBV11-2 and TRBJ2-5, with D perhaps matching TRBD2 (6 bases). V shed 0 bases and J shed 2 bases, with 16 bases lying between them. Germline V lookup: CDR1 SGHAT, CDR2 FQNNGV. This CDR3 has 17 residues. The CDR3 bases are TGTGCCAGCAGCTTAGATAGGTCTAGCGAGCCTCAAGAGACCCAGTACTTC. Translated: CASSLDRSSEPQETQYF.

This chain connects TRBV7-9 to TRBJ1-1; no reliable D call. V lost 1 base and J lost 1, with 10 bases in between. Per the germline V gene, CDR1 is SEHNR and CDR2 is FQNEAQ (reference sequence). The CDR3 covers 15 residues. The CDR3 nucleotides are TGTGCCAGCAGCTTAGTAATCGGAAAGAACACTGAAGCTTTCTTT. This codes for CASSLVIGKNTEAFF. Using reference TRBV7-9 and TRBJ1-1 for the parts outside the CDR3, the full variable domain is DTGVSQNPRHKITKRGQNVTFRCDPISEHNRLYWYRQTLGQGPEFLTYFQNEAQLEKSRLLSDRFSAERPKGSFSTLEIQRTEQGDSAMYLCASSLVIGKNTEAFFGQGTRLTVV.

This clonotype was observed a few times. CDR3 sequence reads: CASSSGLAEYNEQFF. CDR3 nucleotide sequence: TGCGCCAGCAGCTCGGGACTAGCGGAATACAATGAGCAGTTCTTC. The rearrangement uses TRBV4-3 and TRBJ2-1; 11 nucleotides agree with TRBD2. The CDR3 has 15 amino acids. Germline-derived CDR1 and CDR2 are LGHNA and YSLEER. Trimming cost V 5 bases and J 4 bases; bases outside gene matches: 4.

The sample holds a few counts of this clonotype. This chain connects TRBV29-1 to TRBJ1-2, with D perhaps TRBD1 (6 bases). The germline gives CDR1 SQVTM, CDR2 ANQGSEA. Trimming removed 0 bases from V and 3 bases from J, with 17 bases in between. The CDR3 runs 16 residues. CDR3 nucleotide sequence: TGCAGCGTTGAAGATCCAGTAGGGGGTCCTGACTATGGCTACACCTTC. It encodes CSVEDPVGGPDYGYTF.

V is TRBV14 and J is TRBJ2-7; D is possibly TRBD1 (6 bases). CDR1 and CDR2 from the germline V gene are SGHDN and FVKESK. Between the trimmed V and J ends, which lost 3 bases and 2 bases, there was a span of 8 bases. This CDR3 has 13 residues. In DNA, the CDR3 is TGTGCCAGCAGCCATGGGACAACCTACGAGCAGTACTTC. The encoded protein is CASSHGTTYEQYF.

The CDR3 spells CSARERTSGGYEQYF. For the CDR3, the DNA is TGCAGTGCTAGGGAACGGACTAGCGGAGGCTACGAGCAGTACTTC. The J gene is TRBJ2-7, the V gene TRBV20-1, with 10 nucleotides matching TRBD2. This CDR3 has 15 residues. V gave up 3 bases and J gave up 3 bases; unmatched junction bases: 8. Germline V CDR1 and CDR2: DFQATT, SNEGSKA (reference sequence).

This clonotype was observed a few times. The chain carries TRBV7-2 and TRBJ1-1; D is perhaps TRBD1 (5 bases). This CDR3 comprises 15 residues. Deletions cut 5 bases from V and 0 bases from J, with 13 bases between. The germline V gene has CDR1 SGHTA and CDR2 FQGNSA. CDR3 residues: CASSRAGRMNTEAFF. The DNA for the CDR3 is TGTGCCAGCAGCCGGGCGGGACGGATGAACACTGAAGCTTTCTTT.

This chain links TRBV2 with TRBJ2-7; no clear D. Germline-derived CDR1 and CDR2 are SNHLY and FYNNEI. V lost 1 base and J lost 3, with 10 bases in between. The length of the CDR3 is 14 residues. The CDR3 DNA is TGTGCCAGCAGTGAAGTTTTCACTTTCTACGAGCAGTACTTC. It yields the protein CASSEVFTFYEQYF.

The V call is TRBV6-2 or TRBV6-3, the J call TRBJ2-1; the D gene could be TRBD1 or TRBD2 (5 bases each). This CDR3 contains 12 residues. The germline V gene encodes CDR1 MNHEY and CDR2 SVGEGT. V lost 8 bases to trimming and J lost 7 bases, with 12 bases between them. The DNA for the CDR3 is TGTGCCAGCGCTCGCTGGGGGAATGAGCAGTTCTTC. This encodes CASARWGNEQFF.

The genes are TRBV7-9 and TRBJ2-7; 8 bases line up with TRBD1. The CDR3 is made up of 14 amino acids. V was pared by 5 bases and J by 3 bases, with 6 bases of the junction left unmatched. Germline assignment: CDR1 SEHNR and CDR2 FQNEAQ (reference sequence). CDR3 sequence: CASSMTGVGYEQYF. The CDR3 nucleotides read TGTGCCAGCAGCATGACAGGGGTGGGCTACGAGCAGTACTTC.

The chain carries TRBV4-3 and TRBJ2-3; D is undetermined. With 1 base removed from V and 6 bases from J, the gap between germline ends came to 11 bases. The germline gives CDR1 LGHNA, CDR2 YSLEER. The CDR3 runs to 14 residues. In DNA form, the CDR3 reads TGCGCCAGCAGCCAAGCTGGGATTGCTGATACGCAGTATTTT. This encodes CASSQAGIADTQYF.

The rearrangement links TRBV14 to TRBJ2-1; 13 nucleotides agree with TRBD2. The CDR3 is made up of 21 amino acids. After removal of 0 bases from V and 0 bases from J, the junction contained 11 bases not matched to a gene. Germline CDR1 SGHDN, CDR2 FVKESK. CDR3 nucleotide sequence: TGTGCCAGCAGCCAAGATACATTGGGACTAGCGGGATACCGCTCCTACAATGAGCAGTTCTTC. It translates to CASSQDTLGLAGYRSYNEQFF.

This clonotype has only a few counts. The chain is built from TRBV20-1 and TRBJ2-6, with unresolved D. The V gene's germline CDR1 is DFQATT and CDR2 SNEGSKA (reference sequence). Trimming cost V 4 bases and J 0 bases, with 10 bases left between them. This CDR3 has 15 residues. The CDR3 here is CSAIFRGSGANVLTF. The CDR3 nucleotides are TGCAGTGCTATTTTTCGAGGCTCTGGGGCCAACGTCCTGACTTTC.

The chain has TRBV6-2 or TRBV6-3 and TRBJ1-2; TRBD1 is a possible D gene (6 bases). The V gene lost 8 bases and the J gene lost 8 bases, with 18 bases spanning the gap. This CDR3 is 13 amino acids long. The germline V gene has CDR1 MNHEY and CDR2 SVGEGT. The CDR3 loop reads CASSQGRIEGYTF. The CDR3 DNA follows: TGTGCCAGCTCGCAGGGGCGAATAGAGGGCTACACCTTC.

The chain recombines TRBV7-9 with TRBJ2-2; 7 bases are shared with TRBD1. The CDR3 length is 15 residues. CDR1 SEHNR and CDR2 FQNEAQ come from the germline V gene (reference sequence). Trimming cost V 4 bases and J 4 bases; bases outside gene matches: 6. CDR3 residues: CASSWQQGRTGELFF. Written as DNA, the CDR3 is TGTGCCAGCAGCTGGCAACAGGGGCGCACCGGGGAGCTGTTTTTT.